The T cell receptor beta chain described here comes from a study of T-cell memory formation after mild COVID-19 (dated by TCRdb to the early 2020s). The study in broad terms: TCR sequence clusters from the two donors were largely donor specific. Longitudinal TCRalpha and TCRbeta repertoire sequencing tracked T-cell clones expanding and contracting after mild COVID-19 in a couple of donors. Two young, previously healthy adult volunteers made up the cohort, one male and one female.

The study at large found these results: Whether the second-wave clones peaking on day 37 were SARS-CoV-2 specific was not confirmed. Contracting CD4+ clones turned up mainly in the CM and EM memory subsets, whereas EMRA was where CD8+ clones were enriched. From day 15 to 85, contracting clones showed balanced CD4/CD8 phenotypes, whereas a second wave of clones that expanded from day 15 to 37 leaned towards CD4+. Some responding clones were detected in pre-infection memory, which suggested that pre-existing cross-reactive memory T cells had joined the SARS-CoV-2 response. Only a couple of mild cases were covered in the study, and larger cohorts including severe cases with pre-infection samples were considered necessary.

This clonotype has at least ten counts. The antigen this receptor binds is unknown. Base-call qualities are not available, and no considerably larger clone is one nucleotide away. PBMCs were isolated by Ficoll-Paque density gradient centrifugation. Sequencing used an Illumina NovaSeq 6000. cDNA libraries for TCRalpha and TCRbeta were prepared by 5'RACE using constant-segment primers, with sample barcodes and unique molecular identifiers added. Trizol reagent was used to extract RNA from every sample. Library amplification was performed in two PCR steps, and a second sample barcode and Illumina TruSeq adapters were introduced in the second step. The libraries were sequenced on an Illumina NovaSeq using 2 x 150 bp paired-end reads. On the study's bioinformatics: The reads were demultiplexed and collapsed into UMI-guided consensus sequences using migec v1.2.7. With mixcr v2.1.11, UMI consensuses were aligned to TRA and TRB V and J templates and assembled into clonotypes. Clonotypes were classified as expanded or contracted when called significant by both edgeR and NoisET, with noise models trained on biological replicates. edgeR calls used a false discovery rate-adjusted p below 0.01 and a log2 fold-change threshold of 1. As an exploratory analysis of dynamics, max-normalized trajectories of the 1000 most abundant clonotypes were examined with PCA combined with hierarchical clustering. The CD4 or CD8 phenotype of responding clones was assigned using the separately sequenced CD4+ and CD8+ repertoires. TCRdb reanalyzed the raw reads on its own, using fastp at Q25 for trimming and MiXCR for clone calling, and kept in-frame beta chains. Each record represents a unique CDR3 protein, reported with the most common genes and DNA among its rows. The V and J calls shown here were made by TCRdb, not taken from the authors' results. In all, the sample holds 250,000 to 350,000 distinct CDR3 sequences, and approximately 15% of those were seen once. Of the sample, about a fifth is held by the ten largest clones.

Clipping removes 1 base from V and 4 bases from J, with 6 as the unmatched junction base count. CDR1 DFQATT and CDR2 SNEGSKA were looked up in the germline V gene (reference sequence). Including cysteine and phenylalanine, the CDR3 has 14 amino acids. Solely the CDR3 DNA is kept, with 42 bases framed from the first base. Sequencing input: PBMCs or a T cell subset sorted from them (not recorded which). The sequence joins TRBV20-1 to TRBJ2-5; 7 nucleotides in the junction match TRBD2. This receptor was taken from a man younger than 35 who had mild COVID-19 (a few samples of this study predate the infection). The sample titles of this study are shuffled in the database, so cell type and time point are left out; the donor was told from shared clones. The DNA is as follows: TGCAGTGCTAGAGTTGGGAGGGTCACAGAGACCCAGTACTTC. Its protein reads: CSARVGRVTETQYF.